Below are 5 T cell receptor beta chains sequenced from a single sample in a study of graft-versus-host responses after intestinal transplantation. Profiling relied on immunoSEQ multiplex PCR, and the TCRdb table lists in-frame clones only, not all of them. The sample has 100,000 or so clones; roughly 84% are singletons. Their cognate antigens are unknown. The sample here was unstimulated CD4+ T cells sorted from spleen or lymph node cells, taken before transplant. The receptors stem from a human donor who was the organ donor for an intestinal transplant.

The chain couples TRBV5-1 to TRBJ2-1; D is ambiguous. Between the trimmed V and J ends, which lost 4 bases and 9 bases, there was a span of 8 bases. Germline V gene data show CDR1 as SGHRS and CDR2 as YFSETQ. CDR3 length: 11 amino acids. CDR3 sequence reads: CASSAPGEQFF. Written as DNA, the CDR3 is TGCGCCAGCAGCGCGCCGGGTGAGCAGTTCTTC.

This sequence joins TRBV19 and TRBJ2-1; TRBD1 aligns across 7 bases. Looked up from germline, CDR1 is LNHDA and CDR2 is SQIVND (reference sequence). J was trimmed by 2 bases and V by 0 bases; bases with no gene match: 4. The CDR3 has 16 amino acids. CDR3 nucleotide sequence: TGTGCCAGTAGTATAGATACAGGGGAGCCCTACAATGAGCAGTTCTTC. It is translated as CASSIDTGEPYNEQFF.

V usage is TRBV28 and J usage is TRBJ2-2; 8 nucleotides line up with TRBD2. The CDR3 covers 14 residues. V trimming: 10 bases; J trimming: 2 bases; junction bases outside the gene matches: 6. CDR1 MDHEN and CDR2 SYDVKM come from the germline V gene. CDR3 region: CAIKSGGNTGELFF. Written as DNA, the CDR3 is TGTGCCATCAAGAGCGGGGGAAACACCGGGGAGCTGTTTTTT.

V and J are TRBV19 and TRBJ2-5; 9 nucleotides line up with TRBD2. Germline V CDR1 and CDR2: LNHDA, SQIVND (reference sequence). Trimming took 3 bases from V and 0 from J; bases not matched to a gene: 5. The CDR3 consists of 16 residues. The CDR3 region is CASSIRSGGHQETQYF. CDR3 coding DNA: TGTGCCAGTAGTATTCGAAGCGGGGGGCACCAAGAGACCCAGTACTTC.

The chain employs TRBV27 and TRBJ1-2; no clear D. This CDR3 spans 10 amino acids. The germline V gene encodes CDR1 MNHEY and CDR2 SMNVEV (reference sequence). The CDR3 bases are TGTGTTTTAGGCCTCGGGGGCTACACCTTC. Translated, it gives CVLGLGGYTF.